A single sample gave rise to the 17 T cell receptor beta chains below, sequenced in a study of shared T cell receptors in the human thymus. Generated by immunoSEQ multiplex PCR, the TCRdb table keeps only in-frame clones and is missing some. The sample consists of some 720,000 clones, more than 75% of them appearing once. These data also featured in a second study, about human thymus T cells.

Input material: thymocytes. These receptors were obtained from a boy under two years old with a congenital heart defect.

The chain uses TRBV6-1 and TRBJ2-1; 10 positions match TRBD1. V shed 4 bases, J shed 8 bases, and the junction held 11 bases outside the gene matches. Germline V gives CDR1 MNHNS, CDR2 SASEGT. The CDR3 length is 16 residues. The CDR3 here is CASSGGRDRGGDEQFF. For the CDR3, the DNA is TGTGCCAGCAGTGGCGGCCGGGACAGGGGTGGCGATGAGCAGTTCTTC.

This chain connects TRBV28 to TRBJ2-7, with 14 bases identical to TRBD2. The germline gives CDR1 MDHEN, CDR2 SYDVKM. J was trimmed by 4 bases and V by 6 bases; bases with no gene match: 17. This CDR3 is built from 19 residues. The CDR3 here is CASSPLEPGTSGRKYEQYF. In DNA form, the CDR3 reads TGTGCCAGCAGCCCCCTGGAACCCGGGACTAGCGGGAGAAAGTACGAGCAGTACTTC.

The rearrangement uses TRBV11-2 and TRBJ2-7; TRBD1 matches 7 bases. J gave up 6 bases and V 5 bases, and 16 bases lay outside the gene matches. Germline V gene data show CDR1 as SGHAT and CDR2 as FQNNGV. The CDR3 contains 16 residues. The CDR3 is CASSPGGRDSLPEQYF. CDR3 sequence (DNA): TGTGCCAGCAGCCCAGGGGGTCGGGACAGCCTCCCCGAGCAGTACTTC.

This chain joins TRBV4-1 and TRBJ2-7; the D is unclear. The V and J ends lost 2 bases and 4 bases respectively, with 9 bases between them. Germline CDR1 is MGHRA and CDR2 is YSYEKL. CDR3 length equals 13 residues. CDR3: CASSQLMRYEQYF. DNA of the CDR3: TGCGCCAGCAGCCAATTAATGCGGTACGAGCAGTACTTC.

This sequence joins TRBV27 and TRBJ2-1, with 10 bases identical to TRBD2. The CDR3 consists of 16 residues. V trimming: 5 bases; J trimming: 3 bases; junction bases outside the gene matches: 7. CDR1 MNHEY and CDR2 SMNVEV come from the germline V gene (reference sequence). This chain's CDR3 is CASSPTSGDLYNEQFF. CDR3 in DNA: TGTGCCAGCAGTCCTACTAGCGGGGACCTCTACAATGAGCAGTTCTTC.

The genes are TRBV28 and TRBJ2-3; 7 bases align to TRBD2. Unmatched junction bases numbered 3, after V lost 3 bases and J lost 0 bases. CDR3 size: 15 residues. CDR1 and CDR2 (germline): MDHEN, SYDVKM. CDR3 nucleotides: TGTGCCAGCAGTTTCGGGGGAGGGAGCACAGATACGCAGTATTTT. It yields the protein CASSFGGGSTDTQYF.

This clone has only a few counts. The V and J genes are TRBV4-1 and TRBJ1-1; the D is unclear. Deletions cut 3 bases from V and 5 bases from J, with 13 bases between. The germline V gene has CDR1 MGHRA and CDR2 YSYEKL. This CDR3 is built from 14 residues. The CDR3 sequence: CASSHTVPRTEAFF. The DNA for the CDR3 is TGCGCCAGCAGCCACACCGTCCCGAGGACTGAAGCTTTCTTT.

V usage is TRBV19 and J usage is TRBJ2-1; 13 bases map to TRBD2. The CDR3 runs to 15 residues. Trimming cost V 7 bases and J 9 bases; bases outside gene matches: 9. Germline lookup yields CDR1 LNHDA and CDR2 SQIVND (reference sequence). CDR3 in DNA: TGTGCCAGTAAGGAACTAGCGGGAGGGCCGGGTGAGCAGTTCTTC. As protein: CASKELAGGPGEQFF.

This chain uses TRBV6-1 with TRBJ2-7; D possibly corresponds to TRBD1 (5 bases). Germline CDR1 is MNHNS and CDR2 is SASEGT. V lost 7 bases and J lost 0, with 13 bases in between. The CDR3 is 14 amino acids. The CDR3 region is CASKGAVSSYEQYF. In DNA, the CDR3 is TGTGCCAGCAAAGGGGCAGTGAGCTCCTACGAGCAGTACTTC.

The chain joins TRBV7-8 to TRBJ1-4; tentatively, D is TRBD1 (6 bases). Trimming pared 5 bases from V and 1 base from J, leaving 11 bases between. CDR3 size: 15 residues. Germline values: CDR1 SGHVS, CDR2 FQNEAQ. This CDR3 reads CASSENRETNEKLFF. In nucleotides, the CDR3 is TGTGCCAGCAGCGAGAACAGGGAAACTAATGAAAAACTGTTTTTT.

J is TRBJ2-5 and V is TRBV7-4; 8 nucleotides match TRBD1. This CDR3 contains 16 residues. Per the germline V gene, CDR1 is SGHVT and CDR2 is SQSDAQ. Trimming took 3 bases from V and 4 from J; bases not matched to a gene: 10. CDR3 nucleotides: TGTGCCAGCAGCTTCGAGACAGGGGTAAACTTAGAGACCCAGTACTTC. The encoded protein is CASSFETGVNLETQYF.

This sequence joins TRBV11-3 and TRBJ2-7, with 7 bases matching TRBD2. This CDR3 has 17 residues. Germline assignment: CDR1 SGHNT and CDR2 YENEEA. V lost 4 bases to trimming and J lost 0 bases; unmatched junction nucleotides: 12. The CDR3 bases are TGTGCCAGCAGCTACTGGACTAGTAGCAAGAGCTCCTACGAGCAGTACTTC. Protein product: CASSYWTSSKSSYEQYF.

The chain links TRBV4-1 to TRBJ2-3; 7 nucleotides align to TRBD2. Germline loops: CDR1 MGHRA, CDR2 YSYEKL. The V segment lost 0 bases and the J segment 0 bases; nucleotides outside the gene matches: 6. CDR3 length: 17 amino acids. The CDR3 loop reads CASSQEGVGGSTDTQYF. The CDR3, as DNA: TGCGCCAGCAGCCAAGAGGGAGTCGGGGGGAGCACAGATACGCAGTATTTT.

The CDR3 DNA is TGTGCCAGCAGCTTGGCCGGGGGTCGTGCCATTTTCCCCTACGAGCAGTACTTC. Its protein product is CASSLAGGRAIFPYEQYF. V and J are TRBV5-6 and TRBJ2-7; weak D call: TRBD2 (6 bases). The V and J ends lost 0 bases and 2 bases respectively, with 21 bases between them. The germline V gene encodes CDR1 SGHDT and CDR2 YYEEEE. This CDR3 region has 18 residues.

The chain couples TRBV4-1 to TRBJ1-1; D remains ambiguous. The CDR3 length is 15 residues. V shed 4 bases and J shed 3 bases, with 15 bases lying between them. CDR1 and CDR2 from the germline V gene are MGHRA and YSYEKL. The CDR3 DNA is TGCGCCAGCAGCCCCCAACAGCTCCCTCACACTGAAGCTTTCTTT. Translation gives CASSPQQLPHTEAFF.

The gene calls are TRBV4-3 and TRBJ2-3; 9 nucleotides align to TRBD2. The germline CDR1 and CDR2 sequences are LGHNA and YSLEER. V shed 0 bases, J shed 3 bases, and the junction held 4 bases outside the gene matches. CDR3 length: 16 residues. The CDR3 DNA follows: TGCGCCAGCAGCCAAGACGGCGGGAGGGCAACAGATACGCAGTATTTT. It codes for CASSQDGGRATDTQYF.

The chain has TRBV4-3 and TRBJ2-7; 11 positions match TRBD2. The CDR3 totals 19 residues. The junction had 12 bases not matched to a gene; V was cut back by 0 bases and J by 2 bases. The germline CDR1 and CDR2 sequences are LGHNA and YSLEER. CDR3 in amino acids: CASSQDFKASGRSTYEQYF. CDR3 bases: TGCGCCAGCAGCCAAGATTTTAAGGCTAGCGGGAGGAGCACCTACGAGCAGTACTTC.